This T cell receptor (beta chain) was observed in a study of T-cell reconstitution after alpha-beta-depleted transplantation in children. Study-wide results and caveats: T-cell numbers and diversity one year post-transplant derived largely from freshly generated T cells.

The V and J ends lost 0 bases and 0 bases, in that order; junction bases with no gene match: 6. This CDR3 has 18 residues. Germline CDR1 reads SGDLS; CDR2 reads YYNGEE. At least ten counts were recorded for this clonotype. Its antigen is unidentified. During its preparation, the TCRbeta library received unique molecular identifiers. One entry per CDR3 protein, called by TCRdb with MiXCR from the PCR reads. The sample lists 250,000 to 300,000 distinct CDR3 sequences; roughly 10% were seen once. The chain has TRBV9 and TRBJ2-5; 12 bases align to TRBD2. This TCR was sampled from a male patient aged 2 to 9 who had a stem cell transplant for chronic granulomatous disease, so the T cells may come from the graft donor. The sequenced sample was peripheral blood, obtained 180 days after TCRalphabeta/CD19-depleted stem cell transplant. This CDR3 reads CASSVGTSGNKYQETQYF. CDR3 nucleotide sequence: TGTGCCAGCAGCGTAGGGACTAGCGGGAATAAATACCAAGAGACCCAGTACTTC. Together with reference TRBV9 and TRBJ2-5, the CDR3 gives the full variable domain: DSGVTQTPKHLITATGQRVTLRCSPRSGDLSVYWYQQSLDQGLQFLIQYYNGEERAKGNILERFSAQQFPDLHSELNLSSLELGDSALYFCASSVGTSGNKYQETQYFGPGTRLLVL.